This T cell receptor beta chain stems from a study of lymphopenia after photon versus proton radiotherapy. Trimming took 4 bases from V and 0 from J, leaving 7 bases between them. CDR1 is SGHTS and CDR2 is YDEGEE in the germline V gene. The CDR3 runs to 13 residues. Method: immunoSEQ multiplex PCR; TCRdb's copy keeps in-frame clones and lacks some. Among 60,000 or so clones listed, about 90% were seen once. The study, taken as a whole, reports: Proton therapy kept repertoires fairly stable, unlike photons, which gained effector/memory cells. Survival link was tested only in deceased patients; proton benefit remains a possibility.

A word on this clone: What it recognizes is unknown.

This TCR was recovered from an elderly man with esophageal cancer. The rearrangement uses TRBV5-8 and TRBJ2-5; D is unclear. Sequenced material: peripheral blood, taken from a patient treated with proton-based radiotherapy. CDR3 residues: CASSLTYQETQYF. The CDR3 DNA follows: TGTGCCAGCAGCCTTACGTACCAAGAGACCCAGTACTTC.